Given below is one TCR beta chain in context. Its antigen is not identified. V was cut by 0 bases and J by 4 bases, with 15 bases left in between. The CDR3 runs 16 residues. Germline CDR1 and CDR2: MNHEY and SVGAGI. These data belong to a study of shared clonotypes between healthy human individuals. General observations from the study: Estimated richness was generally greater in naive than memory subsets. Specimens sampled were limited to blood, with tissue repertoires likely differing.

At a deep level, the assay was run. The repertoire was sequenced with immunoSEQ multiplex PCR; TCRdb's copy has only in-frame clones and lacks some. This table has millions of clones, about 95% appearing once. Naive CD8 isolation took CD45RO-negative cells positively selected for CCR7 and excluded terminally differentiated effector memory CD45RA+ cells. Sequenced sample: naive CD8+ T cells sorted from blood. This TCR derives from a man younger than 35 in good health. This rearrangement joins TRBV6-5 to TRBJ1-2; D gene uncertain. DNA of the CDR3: TGTGCCAGCAGTTACTCCTATTCGAAGGAGGGCTATGGCTACACCTTC. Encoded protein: CASSYSYSKEGYGYTF.